Shown below are 22 T cell receptor beta chains from a single sample sequenced in a study of T cell responses to AZD1222 COVID-19 vaccine. Method: immunoSEQ multiplex PCR; TCRdb's copy keeps in-frame clones and lacks some. This sample has 100,000 to 120,000 clones, with roughly nine tenths found just once. The starting material was peripheral blood, obtained on day 0 of AZD1222 vaccination. All receptors come from an adult in good health.

The chain uses TRBV6-1 and TRBJ1-1; 10 bases are a match to TRBD1. This CDR3 has 15 residues. J gave up 3 bases and V 1 base, and 2 bases lay outside the gene matches. CDR1 and CDR2 from the germline V gene are MNHNS and SASEGT. In nucleotides, the CDR3 is TGTGCCAGCAGTGAAGAGGACAGGGGGTACACTGAAGCTTTCTTT. As protein: CASSEEDRGYTEAFF.

The rearrangement uses TRBV24-1 and TRBJ2-7; 11 nucleotides line up with TRBD1. The CDR3 length is 14 residues. With 7 bases clipped from V and 5 bases from J, the junction kept 6 bases outside the gene matches. Per the germline V gene, CDR1 is KGHDR and CDR2 is SFDVKD. For the CDR3, the DNA is TGTGCCACCAGCTCCGGGACAGGGGGGAACGAGCAGTACTTC. Amino acids: CATSSGTGGNEQYF.

The rearrangement joins TRBV7-8 to TRBJ2-5, with TRBD2 identical over 8 bases. The trim removed 5 bases at V and 4 bases at J, leaving 9 bases unmatched. Germline V gene data show CDR1 as SGHVS and CDR2 as FQNEAQ. The CDR3 sequence is 15 residues long. The CDR3 loop reads CASSPAAGGGETQYF. CDR3 coding DNA: TGTGCCAGCAGCCCCGCGGCGGGGGGAGGAGAGACCCAGTACTTC.

The chain recombines TRBV9 with TRBJ2-3; TRBD2 might be the D (6 bases). CDR1 and CDR2 (germline): SGDLS, YYNGEE. This CDR3 is built from 14 residues. V lost 4 bases to trimming and J lost 4 bases, with 13 bases between them. CDR3: CASSSRLVADTQYF. CDR3 bases: TGTGCCAGCAGCTCCAGACTAGTAGCAGATACGCAGTATTTT. Full variable domain (rest looked up from reference TRBV9 and TRBJ2-3): DSGVTQTPKHLITATGQRVTLRCSPRSGDLSVYWYQQSLDQGLQFLIQYYNGEERAKGNILERFSAQQFPDLHSELNLSSLELGDSALYFCASSSRLVADTQYFGPGTRLTVL.

This chain uses TRBV7-9 with TRBJ1-5; D not certain. The CDR3 consists of 13 residues. Germline assignment: CDR1 SEHNR and CDR2 FQNEAQ (reference sequence). Trimming left V 4 bases short and J 5 bases short, with 9 bases between. This CDR3 reads CASSSREYQPQHF. CDR3 DNA sequence: TGTGCCAGCAGCTCGAGGGAGTATCAGCCCCAGCATTTT.

The chain combines TRBV27 with TRBJ2-7, with TRBD1 matching over 10 bases. CDR1 and CDR2 (germline): MNHEY, SMNVEV (reference sequence). CDR3 length: 14 residues. The trim removed 2 bases at V and 7 bases at J, leaving 5 bases unmatched. CDR3 in DNA: TGTGCCAGCAGTTTAGGGACAGGGGCGGGGGAGCAGTACTTC. Encoded protein: CASSLGTGAGEQYF.

V is TRBV5-4 and J is TRBJ1-2, with a possible D match to TRBD1 (6 bases). Deletions cut 3 bases from V and 5 bases from J, with 14 bases between. The CDR3 extends over 14 amino acids. Germline CDR1 is SGHNT and CDR2 is YYREEE (reference sequence). The chain's CDR3 is CASSYDLTGYGYTF. CDR3 in DNA: TGTGCCAGCAGCTACGACCTTACAGGGTATGGCTACACCTTC.

This clone came up once. The rearrangement joins TRBV5-1 to TRBJ1-2; TRBD1 is a possible D gene (5 bases). The germline CDR1 and CDR2 sequences are SGHRS and YFSETQ. This CDR3 is built from 14 residues. The ends were cut back, 1 base at V and 4 bases at J, with 11 bases in the middle. The CDR3 protein is CASSLSGVSYGYTF. DNA for the CDR3: TGCGCCAGCAGCTTGTCGGGGGTGAGCTATGGCTACACCTTC. Supplemented by reference TRBV5-1 and TRBJ1-2, the full variable domain reads KAGVTQTPRYLIKTRGQQVTLSCSPISGHRSVSWYQQTPGQGLQFLFEYFSETQRNKGNFPGRFSGRQFSNSRSEMNVSTLELGDSALYLCASSLSGVSYGYTFGSGTRLTVV.

In its sample, this clone was seen a few times. This chain uses TRBV19 with TRBJ2-2; D perhaps matches TRBD2 (5 bases). From germline, CDR1 is LNHDA and CDR2 SQIVND (reference sequence). Trimming pared 11 bases from V and 5 bases from J, leaving 15 bases between. There are 13 residues in the CDR3. The CDR3, as DNA: TGTGCCTCCCGCGGGCCGGGGACCGGGGAGCTGTTTTTT. The encoded protein is CASRGPGTGELFF.

This rearrangement joins TRBV5-4 to TRBJ1-6; D not certain. The V gene lost 0 bases and the J gene lost 7 bases, with 11 bases spanning the gap. The CDR3 is made up of 15 amino acids. The germline CDR1 and CDR2 sequences are SGHNT and YYREEE (reference sequence). CDR3: CASSLEGQANSPLHF. The CDR3 DNA reads TGTGCCAGCAGCTTGGAAGGGCAGGCAAATTCACCCCTCCACTTT.

This chain links TRBV7-2 with TRBJ1-1; the D gene is possibly TRBD1 (5 bases). There are 13 residues in the CDR3. CDR1 and CDR2 (germline): SGHTA, FQGNSA. V lost 6 bases and J lost 9, with 17 bases in between. The CDR3 region is CASSPAGQGKAFF. CDR3 coding DNA: TGTGCCAGCAGTCCAGCCGGGCAGGGAAAAGCTTTCTTT. The entire variable domain, with the rest obtained from reference TRBV7-2 and TRBJ1-1, is as follows: GAGVSQSPSNKVTEKGKDVELRCDPISGHTALYWYRQSLGQGLEFLIYFQGNSAPDKSGLPSDRFSAERTGGSVSTLTIQRTQQEDSAVYLCASSPAGQGKAFFGQGTRLTVV.

This rearrangement joins TRBV24-1 to TRBJ2-1; maybe TRBD1 (6 bases). The germline V and J ends were trimmed by 0 bases and 3 bases, with 11 bases remaining between them. CDR1 and CDR2 from the germline V gene are KGHDR and SFDVKD. The CDR3 has 16 amino acids. CDR3 nucleotide sequence: TGTGCCACCAGTGATTTGCGGACAGAGTTCTACAATGAGCAGTTCTTC. Its protein product is CATSDLRTEFYNEQFF.

This clone was seen just once. This chain links TRBV5-1 with TRBJ1-1; weak D call: TRBD1 (5 bases). V shed 3 bases and J shed 0 bases, with 24 bases lying between them. The CDR3 extends over 19 amino acids. CDR1 and CDR2 from the germline V gene are SGHRS and YFSETQ. The CDR3, as DNA: TGCGCCAGCAGCTCCCGTTCGTTCGGGGGAACCCCTATGAACACTGAAGCTTTCTTT. This gives the protein CASSSRSFGGTPMNTEAFF.

The table lists this clone with a count of one. The chain employs TRBV19 and TRBJ1-2; the match to TRBD1 covers 8 bases. J gave up 4 bases and V 5 bases, and 9 bases lay outside the gene matches. This CDR3 comprises 15 residues. The germline gives CDR1 LNHDA, CDR2 SQIVND (reference sequence). In nucleotides, the CDR3 is TGTGCCAGTAGTCCCACGACAGGGGTGTCCTATGGCTACACCTTC. Translated, it gives CASSPTTGVSYGYTF.

A few counts support this clone. This sequence joins TRBV19 and TRBJ2-5; 10 positions agree with TRBD2. Germline-derived CDR1 and CDR2 are LNHDA and SQIVND (reference sequence). CDR3 length: 19 residues. V lost 5 bases to trimming and J lost 2 bases; unmatched junction nucleotides: 17. CDR3 loop: CASSPSPPKLAGMQETQYF. DNA for the CDR3: TGTGCCAGTAGTCCCTCCCCCCCAAAACTAGCGGGGATGCAAGAGACCCAGTACTTC.

The chain carries TRBV7-6 and TRBJ1-1, with 9 bases that match TRBD1. V gave up 4 bases and J gave up 0 bases; unmatched junction bases: 6. The germline gives CDR1 SGHVS, CDR2 FNYEAQ. This CDR3 is built from 16 residues. CDR3 in DNA: TGTGCCAGCAGCTCCGGGACAGGGTTCATGAACACTGAAGCTTTCTTT. Translated: CASSSGTGFMNTEAFF.

The J gene is TRBJ1-2, the V gene TRBV10-3; unclear D gene. Germline-derived CDR1 and CDR2 are ENHRY and SYGVKD. This CDR3 is built from 13 residues. With 2 bases removed from V and 3 bases from J, the gap between germline ends came to 7 bases. CDR3 residues: CAISETADYGYTF. The CDR3 DNA reads as TGTGCCATCAGTGAGACCGCCGACTATGGCTACACCTTC.

CDR3 in DNA: TGTGCCATCAGGAGGGACTACGAGCAGTACTTC. It codes for CAIRRDYEQYF. The rearrangement uses TRBV10-3 and TRBJ2-7, with D perhaps TRBD2 (5 bases). The length of the CDR3 is 11 residues. V lost 6 bases to trimming and J lost 3 bases, with 6 bases between them. Germline values: CDR1 ENHRY, CDR2 SYGVKD.

Only one count was recorded for this clone. This rearrangement joins TRBV18 to TRBJ2-1; 10 bases fit TRBD1. Germline V gene sequence: CDR1 KGHSH, CDR2 LQKENI. V lost 6 bases and J lost 8; bases outside the gene matches: 4. This CDR3 is 13 amino acids long. The CDR3 DNA is TGTGCCAGCTCTCGACAGGGGGCGGATGAGCAGTTCTTC. Its translation: CASSRQGADEQFF. Full variable domain (outside the CDR3, taken from reference TRBV18 and TRBJ2-1): NAGVMQNPRHLVRRRGQEARLRCSPMKGHSHVYWYRQLPEEGLKFMVYLQKENIIDESGMPKERFSAEFPKEGPSILRIQQVVRGDSAAYFCASSRQGADEQFFGPGTRLTVL.

This clone was counted only a few times. V is TRBV5-1 and J is TRBJ1-2, with unresolved D. The CDR3 length is 13 residues. V lost 4 bases to trimming and J lost 4 bases, with 11 bases between them. Germline V lookup: CDR1 SGHRS, CDR2 YFSETQ. The CDR3 DNA reads TGCGCCAGCAGCCTGGAGAGGACCTATGGCTACACCTTC. Translating it yields CASSLERTYGYTF.

This chain uses TRBV2 with TRBJ1-3; a weak D match, TRBD1 (6 bases). CDR3 length equals 15 residues. The germline gives CDR1 SNHLY, CDR2 FYNNEI. V was cut by 5 bases and J by 2 bases, with 13 bases left in between. Here the CDR3 reads CASSPYRVAGNTIYF. CDR3 in DNA: TGTGCCAGCAGTCCCTACAGGGTCGCTGGAAACACCATATATTTT.

The rearrangement joins TRBV27 to TRBJ2-2; D unclear. Germline-derived CDR1 and CDR2 are MNHEY and SMNVEV (reference sequence). The CDR3 extends over 16 amino acids. Trimming pared 3 bases from V and 2 bases from J, leaving 13 bases between. The CDR3 DNA reads TGTGCCAGCAGTTTCCTAGACTTACCTAACACCGGGGAGCTGTTTTTT. Protein product: CASSFLDLPNTGELFF.